The rows below give T cell receptor beta chains drawn from one sample of a study of shared clonotypes between healthy human individuals. The protocol was immunoSEQ multiplex PCR, while the TCRdb copy is restricted to in-frame clones and leaves out a portion. The sample carries fewer than 400,000 clones, approximately 79% recorded once. The material sequenced was memory CD4+ T cells sorted from blood. The receptors were sampled from a young man in good health. The CDR3 runs from the conserved cysteine through the conserved F or W. The D gene is left open where the match is weak. Only some rows state a clone size, as once, few, many or a class for expanded clones.

clone size	D gene	J gene	V gene	CDR3 DNA	CDR3 protein
NA	TRBD1	TRBJ2-7	TRBV19	TGTGCCAGTAGTGTTTCAGGGGGAAGCTCCTACGAGCAGTACTTC	CASSVSGGSSYEQYF
NA	NA	TRBJ2-7	TRBV28	TGTGCCAGCAGTATTCCGGGCGACTCCAGCTACGAGCAGTACTTC	CASSIPGDSSYEQYF
NA	NA	TRBJ2-3	TRBV11-3	TGTGCCAGCAGCCCAGGGGTCCCCACAGATACGCAGTATTTT	CASSPGVPTDTQYF
NA	NA	TRBJ2-7	TRBV5-1	TGCGCCAGCAGCCCAACTAGCCCAACCCCCTACGAGCAGTACTTC	CASSPTSPTPYEQYF
NA	NA	TRBJ2-6	TRBV5-1	TGCGCCAGTTCACTCTCTCCTGGGGCCAACGTCCTGACTTTC	CASSLSPGANVLTF
once	NA	TRBJ1-3	TRBV28	TGTGCCAGCAGCTCTATCAGCTCTGGAAACACCATATATTTT	CASSSISSGNTIYF
NA	NA	TRBJ1-1	TRBV10-3	TGTGCCATCAGTGAGTCGCGGGATGGTACTGAAGCTTTCTTT	CAISESRDGTEAFF
NA	NA	TRBJ2-1	TRBV18	TGTGCCAGCTCACCTAGTCTATCGGGACTTAATGTCAATGAGCAGTTCTTC	CASSPSLSGLNVNEQFF
many	NA	TRBJ1-1	TRBV5-1	TGCGCCAGCAGCTCGGCAGGGGCAAGGAACACTGAAGCTTTCTTT	CASSSAGARNTEAFF
NA	NA	TRBJ1-3	TRBV7-2	TGTGCCAGCAAGCGAGGGGCCTCTGGAAACACCATATATTTT	CASKRGASGNTIYF
NA	TRBD1	TRBJ2-3	TRBV7-9	TGTGCCAGCAGCGACCGGGACAGGGGTATGAATACGCAGTATTTT	CASSDRDRGMNTQYF
NA	TRBD1	TRBJ2-3	TRBV5-1	TGCGCCAGCAGTAAACCGGGGACAGGCTCCACAGATACGCAGTATTTT	CASSKPGTGSTDTQYF
many	NA	TRBJ2-1	TRBV29-1	TGCAGCGTTGAAGTTTTTCATGGTCAGTCAAGGGGGTTGAGTGGCAATGAGCAGTTCTTC	CSVEVFHGQSRGLSGNEQFF
NA	TRBD2	TRBJ2-1	TRBV5-1	TGCGCCAGCAGCTCACAGGGACTAGCCTACAATGAGCAGTTCTTC	CASSSQGLAYNEQFF
once	NA	TRBJ2-6	TRBV4-2	TGTGCCAGCAGCCCCGGGTATACGGAGGCCAACGTCCTGACTTTC	CASSPGYTEANVLTF
NA	TRBD2	TRBJ2-7	TRBV12-5	TGTGCTAGTGGCCCCTTGACTAGCAAGGGATACGAGCAGTACTTC	CASGPLTSKGYEQYF
NA	NA	TRBJ1-2	TRBV28	TGTGCCAGCAGACCGACAGCTCTTAACTATGGCTACACCTTC	CASRPTALNYGYTF
NA	TRBD1	TRBJ1-2	TRBV19	TGTGCCAGTAGTATAAGTGGGACAGGCAACTATGGCTACACCTTC	CASSISGTGNYGYTF
few	NA	TRBJ2-6	TRBV7-2	TGTGCCAGCAGCTTAACTATCCGAGCCTCTGGGGCCAACGTCCTGACTTTC	CASSLTIRASGANVLTF
NA	TRBD1	TRBJ1-1	TRBV5-4	TGTGCCAGCAGTTCTGACAGGGAGGTCACTGAAGCTTTCTTT	CASSSDREVTEAFF
few	NA	TRBJ2-2	TRBV7-3	TGTGCCAGCAGCGTACAGCCGCTTACCGGGGAGCTGTTTTTT	CASSVQPLTGELFF
few	NA	TRBJ1-1	TRBV30	TGTGCCTGGGGGACACCGAACACTGAAGCTTTCTTT	CAWGTPNTEAFF
once	TRBD1	TRBJ1-2	TRBV9	TGTGCCAGCAGCGTAGGTACAGGGGGGAACTATGGCTACACCTTC	CASSVGTGGNYGYTF
NA	NA	TRBJ2-2	TRBV30	TGTGCCTGGAGGGATTACGGGGGCAGGGGTCCAACCGGGGAGCTGTTTTTT	CAWRDYGGRGPTGELFF
NA	NA	TRBJ1-2	TRBV11-2	TGTGCCAGCAGCGATTCCACCTATGGCTACACCTTC	CASSDSTYGYTF
NA	NA	TRBJ1-3	TRBV4-3	TGCGCCAGCAGCCAAGATAACAGGGCTGGAAACACCATATATTTT	CASSQDNRAGNTIYF
NA	TRBD2	TRBJ2-7	TRBV5-1	TGCGCCAGCAGCCCCAACCCTAGCGGGAGGGACCTCGGCGAGCAGTACTTC	CASSPNPSGRDLGEQYF
NA	NA	TRBJ2-5	TRBV5-1	TGCGCCAGCAGCACTGGACGGACCCAAGAGACCCAGTACTTC	CASSTGRTQETQYF
NA	NA	TRBJ1-1	TRBV28	TGTGCCAGCAGTTTACTGGGGTCGGACACTGAAGCTTTCTTT	CASSLLGSDTEAFF
NA	NA	TRBJ1-2	TRBV6-1	TGTGCCAGCAGTGAACCGACAGGTGGCCTCAATGGCTACACCTTC	CASSEPTGGLNGYTF
NA	NA	TRBJ2-7	TRBV18	TGTGCCAGCTCACCGTGGGGGGCGCCTGGCTCCTACGAGCAGTACTTC	CASSPWGAPGSYEQYF
NA	NA	TRBJ1-2	TRBV5-1	TGCGCCAGCAGCCCGGAAATTAGGAAGGGCTATGGCTACACCTTC	CASSPEIRKGYGYTF
NA	TRBD2	TRBJ2-3	TRBV4-2	TGTGCCAGCAGCCCCCGGACTAGCGGGAACCGATATACGCAGTATTTT	CASSPRTSGNRYTQYF
NA	TRBD1	TRBJ1-1	TRBV7-9	TGTGCCAGCAGCAGAGACAGGGTAAGCACTGAAGCTTTCTTT	CASSRDRVSTEAFF
NA	NA	TRBJ2-1	TRBV7-2	TGTGCCAGCAGCTCGGACGGCGACTCCTACAATGAGCAGTTCTTC	CASSSDGDSYNEQFF
once	TRBD2	TRBJ2-1	TRBV25-1	TGTGCCAGCAGTGCAGGCGGGAGTCTGGGGGGCAATGAGCAGTTCTTC	CASSAGGSLGGNEQFF
NA	NA	TRBJ1-1	TRBV28	TGTGCCAGCAGTTTATTGGGGCAGGAAGCTTTCTTT	CASSLLGQEAFF
few	NA	TRBJ1-3	TRBV7-8	TGTGCCAGCAGCTTTGACAGTTATGTAAACACCATATATTTT	CASSFDSYVNTIYF
NA	NA	TRBJ1-1	TRBV29-1	TGCAGCGTTGCAAGGGACGGCACTGAAGCTTTCTTT	CSVARDGTEAFF
many	NA	TRBJ1-5	TRBV18	TGTGCCAGCTCACCGTATGAAAGACGTAGCAATCAGCCCCAGCATTTT	CASSPYERRSNQPQHF
NA	NA	TRBJ2-1	TRBV19	TGTGCCACCACTAGCACATACTCCTACAATGAGCAGTTCTTC	CATTSTYSYNEQFF
few	TRBD1	TRBJ1-4	TRBV28	TGTGCCAGCAGTTTGGGACAGCCGGGTGGAAAACTGTTTTTT	CASSLGQPGGKLFF